Presented here are 27 T cell receptor beta chains from one specimen sequenced in a study of blood T cell repertoires in COVID-19. Profiled with immunoSEQ multiplex PCR; TCRdb holds only in-frame clones, not every one. The sample lists 230,000 or so clones, more than 70% occurring once. Sequencing was carried out using peripheral blood. These receptors were collected from a man aged 35 to 55 with active or convalescent COVID-19.

This clone has only one observation. The CDR3 DNA is TGTGCCAGCAGTTCGCCCAGGCGGGGGTATGGCTACACCTTC. It encodes CASSSPRRGYGYTF. The genes are TRBV27 and TRBJ1-2; tentative D call: TRBD1 (5 bases). The ends were cut back, 4 bases at V and 5 bases at J, with 14 bases in the middle. Germline V gene data show CDR1 as MNHEY and CDR2 as SMNVEV (reference sequence). CDR3 length: 14 amino acids.

The J gene is TRBJ2-7, the V gene TRBV19; TRBD1 is a possible D gene (5 bases). Germline V CDR1 and CDR2: LNHDA, SQIVND (reference sequence). The V and J ends lost 4 bases and 6 bases respectively, with 13 bases between them. The CDR3 has 13 residues. The CDR3 is CASSKAGWVEQYF. For the CDR3, the DNA is TGTGCCAGTAGTAAGGCAGGGTGGGTCGAGCAGTACTTC.

CDR3 DNA sequence: TGTGCCAGCAGACAAACGACCGGGACAGGGGGCTATGGCTACACCTTC. It translates to CASRQTTGTGGYGYTF. The V gene is TRBV9, the J gene TRBJ1-2; TRBD1 matches at 11 bases. Germline assignment: CDR1 SGDLS and CDR2 YYNGEE. The CDR3 loop spans 16 amino acids. The V gene end was trimmed by 5 bases and the J gene end by 4 bases; junction bases not matched to a gene: 10.

The genes are TRBV19 and TRBJ1-5; 7 positions agree with TRBD1. The trim removed 5 bases at V and 7 bases at J, leaving 8 bases unmatched. Germline lookup yields CDR1 LNHDA and CDR2 SQIVND (reference sequence). The CDR3 contains 14 residues. As DNA, the CDR3 is TGTGCCAGTAGTCAACGACAGGGCCGCCAGCCCCAGCATTTT. Amino acid sequence: CASSQRQGRQPQHF.

V is TRBV6-6 and J is TRBJ2-1; 16 bases agree with TRBD2. The CDR3 sequence is 17 residues long. CDR1 is MNHNY, CDR2 SVGAGI, per germline (reference sequence). Unmatched junction bases numbered 7, after V lost 5 bases and J lost 6 bases. The CDR3 DNA is TGTGCCAGCAGTCCCGGGACTAGCGGGAGGGCCTTCAATGAGCAGTTCTTC. This sequence encodes CASSPGTSGRAFNEQFF.

V is TRBV5-6 and J is TRBJ2-3, with D possibly being TRBD2 (6 bases). CDR1 SGHDT and CDR2 YYEEEE come from the germline V gene. Deletions cut 0 bases from V and 1 base from J, with 6 bases between. The CDR3 covers 14 residues. The chain's CDR3 is CASSLAGGTDTQYF. CDR3 nucleotide sequence: TGTGCCAGCAGCTTGGCGGGGGGCACAGATACGCAGTATTTT.

The V call is TRBV6-5, the J call TRBJ2-2; D is unresolved. The CDR3 loop spans 12 amino acids. CDR1 and CDR2 (germline): MNHEY, SVGAGI. The V gene lost 4 bases and the J gene lost 3 bases, with 3 bases spanning the gap. This chain's CDR3 is CASSFDTGELFF. Here the CDR3 DNA reads TGTGCCAGCAGTTTCGACACCGGGGAGCTGTTTTTT.

The chain has TRBV11-2 and TRBJ1-4, with D perhaps matching TRBD1 (6 bases). Germline V gene sequence: CDR1 SGHAT, CDR2 FQNNGV. The V gene lost 6 bases and the J gene lost 7 bases, with 15 bases spanning the gap. This CDR3 contains 14 residues. The CDR3: CASRVSGAGEKLFF. The CDR3 nucleotides are TGTGCCAGCAGGGTATCAGGGGCTGGTGAAAAACTGTTTTTT.

Worth noting for this clone: In the same sample, other DNA sequences code for this CDR3. V gene TRBV11-2 combines with J gene TRBJ2-7; 8 bases are shared with TRBD1. Trimming took 4 bases from V and 6 from J; bases not matched to a gene: 5. Germline V CDR1 and CDR2: SGHAT, FQNNGV. This CDR3 is built from 13 residues. The CDR3 here is CASSSGQGGEQYF. The DNA for the CDR3 is TGTGCCAGCAGCTCCGGACAGGGAGGCGAGCAGTACTTC.

This clone was observed a few times. The rearrangement uses TRBV2 and TRBJ2-2; D is possibly TRBD1 (6 bases). The CDR3 extends over 17 amino acids. Trimming took off 1 base at V and 2 bases at J, with 14 bases between the two ends. Germline CDR1 is SNHLY and CDR2 is FYNNEI. The CDR3 loop reads CASSEDPPGANTGELFF. In DNA form, the CDR3 reads TGTGCCAGCAGTGAAGATCCCCCAGGGGCCAACACCGGGGAGCTGTTTTTT.

The chain recombines TRBV3-1 (or the pseudogene TRBV3-2) with TRBJ1-4; TRBD1 matches 7 bases. J lost 8 bases, V lost 4 bases, and 7 bases had no gene match. This CDR3 spans 14 amino acids. CDR1 and CDR2 from the germline V gene are LGHDT and YNNKEL (reference sequence). The CDR3 DNA reads TGTGCCAGCAGCCCCCCAGGGGGTTGGGAAAAACTGTTTTTT. Its translation is CASSPPGGWEKLFF.

This chain uses TRBV7-3 with TRBJ2-3, with TRBD2 matching 7 bases. Germline CDR1 reads SGHTA; CDR2 reads FQGTGA. The CDR3 has 14 amino acids. V lost 4 bases, J lost 2 bases, and 3 bases stayed unmatched. CDR3: CASSSSGNTDTQYF. Here the CDR3 DNA reads TGTGCCAGCAGCTCAAGCGGGAACACAGATACGCAGTATTTT. Variable domain in full (rest from reference TRBV7-3 and TRBJ2-3): GAGVSQTPSNKVTEKGKYVELRCDPISGHTALYWYRQSLGQGPEFLIYFQGTGAADDSGLPNDRFFAVRPEGSVSTLKIQRTERGDSAVYLCASSSSGNTDTQYFGPGTRLTVL.

This rearrangement joins TRBV5-4 to TRBJ2-1; D ambiguous. V was trimmed by 0 bases and J by 1 base, leaving 11 bases between them. Germline V gives CDR1 SGHNT, CDR2 YYREEE (reference sequence). There are 16 residues in the CDR3. CDR3 sequence: CASSLGHEKSYNEQFF. The CDR3 DNA reads as TGTGCCAGCAGCTTGGGACACGAGAAATCCTACAATGAGCAGTTCTTC.

The chain links TRBV23-1 to TRBJ2-3; 8 bases map to TRBD2. TRBV23-1 is an ORF; its function is uncertain. There are 19 residues in the CDR3. The junction had 16 bases not matched to a gene; V was cut back by 1 base and J by 4 bases. The DNA of the CDR3 is TGCGCCAGCAGTCAATTATCCCCCCCATCCGGGGGACTAGCAGATACGCAGTATTTT. Translated, it gives CASSQLSPPSGGLADTQYF.

A remark on this clone: One end of the junction is discordant with germline, which a read error may explain. This chain joins TRBV5-6 and TRBJ1-4, with D possibly TRBD1 on 5 matching bases. This CDR3 contains 12 residues. The germline V gene has CDR1 SGHDT and CDR2 YYEEEE. This chain's CDR3 is CASSLQGEELFF. The CDR3 region has the DNA TGTGCCAGCAGCTTGCAGGGTGAAGAACTGTTTTTT.

The chain joins TRBV7-9 to TRBJ2-6; D unresolved. The germline V and J ends were trimmed by 4 bases and 1 base, with 8 bases remaining between them. The V gene's germline CDR1 is SEHNR and CDR2 FQNEAQ (reference sequence). There are 15 residues in the CDR3. The CDR3 sequence: CASSSPQSGANVLTF. The CDR3 nucleotides read TGTGCCAGCAGCTCCCCCCAATCTGGGGCCAACGTCCTGACTTTC.

The chain is built from TRBV3-1 (or the pseudogene TRBV3-2) and TRBJ2-5; TRBD1 might be the D (8 bases). The CDR3 consists of 16 residues. Germline V CDR1 and CDR2: LGHDT, YNNKEL (reference sequence). Trimming removed 8 bases from V and 4 bases from J, with 23 bases in between. CDR3 sequence: CASGTGIRTSVETQYF. For the CDR3, the DNA is TGTGCCAGCGGGACAGGCATCCGGACTAGTGTAGAGACCCAGTACTTC.

A few counts support this clone. The V gene is TRBV19, the J gene TRBJ1-6; D may be TRBD1 (5 bases). V was clipped by 6 bases and J by 0 bases, with 12 bases between them. CDR1 and CDR2 from the germline V gene are LNHDA and SQIVND (reference sequence). The CDR3 runs 16 residues. This CDR3 reads CASRPQGSSYNSPLHF. CDR3 bases: TGTGCCAGTAGACCTCAGGGAAGCTCCTATAATTCACCCCTCCACTTT.

This chain links TRBV7-8 with TRBJ2-3, with 10 bases aligning to TRBD2. Germline V gene lookup returns CDR1 SGHVS and CDR2 FQNEAQ. This CDR3 is 20 amino acids long. J lost 1 base, V lost 5 bases, and 18 bases had no gene match. For the CDR3, the DNA is TGTGCCAGCAGCCTATTGGTAGTAGCGGGGGGCGCGCACCGCACAGATACGCAGTATTTT. Protein product: CASSLLVVAGGAHRTDTQYF.

The chain uses TRBV7-8 and TRBJ2-1, with 7 bases matching TRBD1. V gave up 6 bases and J gave up 8 bases; unmatched junction bases: 4. The CDR3 is made up of 12 amino acids. Germline CDR1 SGHVS, CDR2 FQNEAQ. The CDR3: CASSYTGDEQFF. The CDR3 nucleotides read TGTGCCAGCAGTTATACAGGGGATGAGCAGTTCTTC.

This clone was detected only a few times. The chain links TRBV18 to TRBJ1-6, with 11 bases matching TRBD1. Germline V gene data show CDR1 as KGHSH and CDR2 as LQKENI. The CDR3 totals 15 residues. V lost 2 bases to trimming and J lost 9 bases; unmatched junction nucleotides: 3. CDR3 DNA sequence: TGTGCCAGCTCACCAGAGGGGACAGGGGGTTCACCCCTCCACTTT. Its translation: CASSPEGTGGSPLHF.

J is TRBJ2-3 and V is TRBV29-1; D possibly corresponds to TRBD1 (6 bases). Germline CDR1 SQVTM, CDR2 ANQGSEA. The CDR3 contains 13 residues. Trimming took 5 bases from V and 4 from J, leaving 13 bases between them. CDR3 residues: CSVFRPGADTQYF. DNA for the CDR3: TGCAGCGTTTTCCGACCAGGGGCAGATACGCAGTATTTT.

This clone showed up just a few times. V is TRBV11-3 and J is TRBJ1-5; D is perhaps TRBD1 (5 bases). The CDR3 runs to 14 residues. V was trimmed by 4 bases and J by 8 bases, leaving 15 bases between them. The germline CDR1 and CDR2 sequences are SGHNT and YENEEA. The CDR3 here is CASSSGIWGEPQHF. DNA of the CDR3: TGTGCCAGCAGCTCTGGGATTTGGGGCGAGCCCCAGCATTTT.

This chain joins TRBV2 and TRBJ1-2; perhaps TRBD1 as D (6 bases). The CDR3 is made up of 14 amino acids. The germline V and J ends were trimmed by 1 base and 4 bases, with 10 bases remaining between them. Looked up from germline, CDR1 is SNHLY and CDR2 is FYNNEI. CDR3 coding DNA: TGTGCCAGCAGTGAAGAGGGGGAGGGCTATGGCTACACCTTC. This codes for CASSEEGEGYGYTF.

This chain links TRBV5-6 with TRBJ2-1, with 8 nucleotides matching TRBD1. The CDR3 is 17 residues long. Germline V lookup: CDR1 SGHDT, CDR2 YYEEEE. With 4 bases clipped from V and 1 base from J, the junction kept 10 bases outside the gene matches. The CDR3 is CASSRIPGGASYNEQFF. As DNA, the CDR3 is TGTGCCAGCAGCCGGATCCCAGGGGGCGCGTCCTACAATGAGCAGTTCTTC.

The genes are TRBV25-1 and TRBJ2-7, with 8 bases lining up with TRBD2. CDR1 is MGHDK and CDR2 is SYGVNS in the germline V gene. CDR3 length equals 13 residues. V lost 4 bases, J lost 6 bases, and 5 bases stayed unmatched. CDR3 in DNA: TGTGCCAGCAGTGTTTTGGCGGGAGGCGAGCAGTACTTC. Translating gives CASSVLAGGEQYF.

This chain connects TRBV4-1 to TRBJ1-2; D gene ambiguous. CDR3 size: 14 residues. V lost 0 bases, J lost 5 bases, and 10 bases lay in between. Looked up from germline, CDR1 is MGHRA and CDR2 is YSYEKL. This CDR3 reads CASSQESRDYGYTF. CDR3 sequence (DNA): TGCGCCAGCAGCCAAGAAAGTCGGGATTATGGCTACACCTTC.